These 28 T cell receptor beta chains came from one sample sequenced in a study of T cell responses to AZD1222 COVID-19 vaccine. Assay used: immunoSEQ multiplex PCR; TCRdb lists only in-frame clones, some missing. The repertoire holds about 100,000 clones, with about 86% as singletons. The sequencing used peripheral blood, collected on day 0 of AZD1222 vaccination. These receptors originate from an adult in good health.

This chain links TRBV28 with TRBJ1-5; no reliable D call. The V end lost 6 bases, the J end lost 2 bases, and 11 bases lay between the germline ends. Germline V CDR1 and CDR2: MDHEN, SYDVKM. This CDR3 is 14 amino acids long. The CDR3 region is CASSNTHGNQPQHF. As DNA, the CDR3 is TGTGCCAGCAGCAACACCCATGGCAATCAGCCCCAGCATTTT.

The chain employs TRBV30 and TRBJ1-6; TRBD1 aligns across 9 bases. There are 16 residues in the CDR3. J was trimmed by 6 bases and V by 0 bases; bases with no gene match: 6. Germline V gives CDR1 GTSNPN, CDR2 SVGIG (reference sequence). CDR3 nucleotide sequence: TGTGCCTGGAGTGTTATGAACAGGGGGCCTAATTCACCCCTCCACTTT. It encodes CAWSVMNRGPNSPLHF. Supplemented by reference TRBV30 and TRBJ1-6, the full variable domain reads SQTIHQWPATLVQPVGSPLSLECTVEGTSNPNLYWYRQAAGRGLQLLFYSVGIGQISSEVPQNLSASRPQDRQFILSSKKLLLSDSGFYLCAWSVMNRGPNSPLHFGNGTRLTVT.

This clone was seen more than once but under ten times. The chain joins TRBV30 to TRBJ1-5, with TRBD1 as a possible D gene (5 bases). Germline V gene sequence: CDR1 GTSNPN, CDR2 SVGIG (reference sequence). CDR3 length: 13 amino acids. V was cut by 5 bases and J by 13 bases, with 21 bases left in between. CDR3 loop: CAWVGKGTLTQHF. The CDR3 DNA reads as TGTGCCTGGGTGGGCAAGGGGACCTTAACACAGCATTTT.

Only a few counts were recorded for this clone. Other DNA sequences from this sample encode an identical CDR3 as well. The CDR3, as DNA: TGTGCCAGCAGCCTGGGACAGGGGAGGTACGAGCAGTACTTC. It is translated as CASSLGQGRYEQYF. The gene calls are TRBV5-6 and TRBJ2-7; TRBD1 matches 10 bases. The V gene end was trimmed by 4 bases and the J gene end by 4 bases; junction bases not matched to a gene: 5. Germline CDR1 is SGHDT and CDR2 is YYEEEE. The CDR3 is 14 residues long. Drawing the rest from reference TRBV5-6 and TRBJ2-7, the complete variable domain is DAGVTQSPTHLIKTRGQQVTLRCSPKSGHDTVSWYQQALGQGPQFIFQYYEEEERQRGNFPDRFSGHQFPNYSSELNVNALLLGDSALYLCASSLGQGRYEQYFGPGTRLTVT.

This rearrangement joins TRBV24-1 to TRBJ1-1; 9 positions match TRBD1. This CDR3 is built from 15 residues. CDR1 and CDR2 (germline): KGHDR, SFDVKD. The ends lost 8 bases at V and 10 bases at J; junction bases unmatched: 16. CDR3 sequence reads: CATIPRDRVAIGAFF. The CDR3 nucleotides are TGTGCCACCATCCCCCGGGACAGGGTGGCCATAGGAGCTTTCTTT.

This clone was seen a handful of times. V is TRBV6-5 and J is TRBJ2-5; D may be TRBD1 (6 bases). The CDR3 sequence is 14 residues long. Trimming pared 3 bases from V and 2 bases from J, leaving 10 bases between. Germline values: CDR1 MNHEY, CDR2 SVGAGI. The DNA of the CDR3 is TGTGCCAGCAGTTATTTGGGGGCTCAAGAGACCCAGTACTTC. This encodes CASSYLGAQETQYF.

This chain links TRBV10-3 with TRBJ1-3; D is undetermined. The CDR3 consists of 14 residues. Germline V lookup: CDR1 ENHRY, CDR2 SYGVKD. Trimming removed 7 bases at V and 2 bases at J, with 12 bases between. The CDR3 DNA follows: TGTGCCATCACTCCCGGGGTTCCTGGAAACACCATATATTTT. It translates to CAITPGVPGNTIYF.

The V and J genes are TRBV6-2 or TRBV6-3 and TRBJ2-7, with TRBD1 matching 8 bases. Per the germline V gene, CDR1 is MNHEY and CDR2 is SVGEGT. After removal of 2 bases from V and 2 bases from J, the junction contained 8 bases not matched to a gene. The CDR3 runs 16 residues. The CDR3, as DNA: TGTGCCAGCAGTTACCCACGACAGGGGTTCACCTACGAGCAGTACTTC. This gives the protein CASSYPRQGFTYEQYF.

In its sample, this clone was seen a few times. The V call is TRBV4-2, the J call TRBJ1-2; D remains unclear. Germline CDR1 is LGHNA and CDR2 is YNFKEQ. V was cut by 4 bases and J by 7 bases, with 16 bases left in between. CDR3 length equals 14 residues. The CDR3 DNA sequence: TGTGCCAGCAGCCGTCAGACCGCGCCGGGTGGCTACACCTTC. It specifies CASSRQTAPGGYTF.

In its sample, this clone was seen once. The chain recombines TRBV25-1 with TRBJ2-2, with D possibly being TRBD1 or TRBD2 (6 bases each). Germline V lookup: CDR1 MGHDK, CDR2 SYGVNS. This CDR3 has 16 amino acids. V was shortened by 0 bases and J by 5 bases, with 13 bases between the two germline ends. The DNA of the CDR3 is TGTGCCAGCAGTGAATATGGGGGGCGCTTAACCGGGGAGCTGTTTTTT. It codes for CASSEYGGRLTGELFF.

V and J are TRBV3-1 (or the pseudogene TRBV3-2) and TRBJ1-1; D is possibly TRBD1 (6 bases). The CDR3 is 15 amino acids. V dropped 3 bases and J dropped 1 base, with 12 bases sitting between them. Germline V gene lookup returns CDR1 LGHDT and CDR2 YNNKEL (reference sequence). CDR3 DNA sequence: TGTGCCAGCAGCCATGCCCGAGGGGGGAACACTGAAGCTTTCTTT. This sequence encodes CASSHARGGNTEAFF.

V and J are TRBV5-6 and TRBJ1-2; TRBD1 aligns across 7 bases. The CDR3 has 15 amino acids. V shed 7 bases, J shed 3 bases, and the junction held 12 bases outside the gene matches. Germline CDR1 is SGHDT and CDR2 is YYEEEE. Here the CDR3 DNA reads TGTGCCAGCGCTGGGGACAGCCCTCACCACTATGGCTACACCTTC. Translation gives CASAGDSPHHYGYTF.

The chain joins TRBV7-6 to TRBJ1-3, with 10 nucleotides matching TRBD1. Looked up from germline, CDR1 is SGHVS and CDR2 is FNYEAQ. Trimming at V came to 1 base and at J to 4 bases, leaving 7 bases not matched to a gene. The CDR3 has 17 amino acids. CDR3 bases: TGTGCCAGCAGCTTAGGGGACAGGGGATTGGAGGGAAACACCATATATTTT. Residues: CASSLGDRGLEGNTIYF.

The chain has TRBV18 and TRBJ1-5, with a possible D match to TRBD1 (5 bases). CDR1 is KGHSH, CDR2 LQKENI, per germline. The V end was cut by 3 bases, the J end by 5 bases, with 17 bases between. The CDR3 runs 16 residues. This CDR3 is CASSPGEGSRHQPQHF. In DNA, the CDR3 is TGTGCCAGCTCACCGGGGGAGGGTTCGCGACATCAGCCCCAGCATTTT. Filled out from reference TRBV18 and TRBJ1-5, the complete variable domain reads NAGVMQNPRHLVRRRGQEARLRCSPMKGHSHVYWYRQLPEEGLKFMVYLQKENIIDESGMPKERFSAEFPKEGPSILRIQQVVRGDSAAYFCASSPGEGSRHQPQHFGDGTRLSIL.

This clone was seen a single time. The rearrangement links TRBV27 to TRBJ1-1; 7 bases agree with TRBD1. Germline-derived CDR1 and CDR2 are MNHEY and SMNVEV (reference sequence). J lost 1 base, V lost 4 bases, and 15 bases had no gene match. CDR3 length equals 18 residues. CDR3 DNA: TGTGCCAGCAGTTCCTTACGTACGACAGGGAACAAGAACACTGAAGCTTTCTTT. The encoded protein is CASSSLRTTGNKNTEAFF.

J is TRBJ2-7 and V is TRBV27, with 12 bases that match TRBD2. The germline CDR1 and CDR2 sequences are MNHEY and SMNVEV (reference sequence). V was clipped by 6 bases and J by 2 bases; unmatched bases: 5. This CDR3 region has 15 residues. The CDR3 spells CASSSLAGGAYEQYF. CDR3 nucleotide sequence: TGTGCCAGCAGCTCACTAGCGGGGGGCGCCTACGAGCAGTACTTC.

This CDR3 reads CASSYTASYEQYF. The CDR3, as DNA: TGTGCCAGCAGTTACACAGCATCCTACGAGCAGTACTTC. The J gene is TRBJ2-7, the V gene TRBV6-5, with D unclear. There are 13 residues in the CDR3. V lost 2 bases and J 1 base, leaving 6 bases between the germline ends. The germline V gene has CDR1 MNHEY and CDR2 SVGAGI.

J is TRBJ2-2 and V is TRBV4-1; TRBD1 agrees at 7 bases. Germline lookup yields CDR1 MGHRA and CDR2 YSYEKL. V was clipped by 0 bases and J by 7 bases; unmatched bases: 8. The CDR3 is 16 amino acids. In nucleotides, the CDR3 is TGCGCCAGCAGCCAAGATAGGGACAGAGGCGACGGGGAGCTGTTTTTT. Translating gives CASSQDRDRGDGELFF.

Written as DNA, the CDR3 is TGCGCCAGCACCCCGGATCGGAATGAAAAACTGTTTTTT. Amino acid sequence: CASTPDRNEKLFF. This chain joins TRBV4-1 and TRBJ1-4, with D hard to call. The CDR3 spans 13 residues. CDR1 is MGHRA and CDR2 is YSYEKL in the germline V gene. Trimming took 7 bases from V and 5 from J, leaving 11 bases between them.

The J gene is TRBJ1-1, the V gene TRBV5-4, with D maybe TRBD1 (5 bases). The CDR3 sequence is 17 residues long. V was trimmed by 3 bases and J by 1 base, leaving 19 bases between them. Germline assignment: CDR1 SGHNT and CDR2 YYREEE (reference sequence). CDR3 region: CASSYGIPGRANTEAFF. The CDR3 nucleotides read TGTGCCAGCAGCTATGGGATCCCGGGGCGGGCGAACACTGAAGCTTTCTTT.

This chain uses TRBV19 with TRBJ2-2; 9 bases fit TRBD1. The trim removed 8 bases at V and 5 bases at J, leaving 6 bases unmatched. The length of the CDR3 is 14 residues. Germline V gives CDR1 LNHDA, CDR2 SQIVND (reference sequence). The CDR3 nucleotides read TGTGCCAGTCGCACAGGGGGCTTTACCGGGGAGCTGTTTTTT. It specifies CASRTGGFTGELFF.

A single count supports this clone. The chain recombines TRBV18 with TRBJ1-1; no clear D. The CDR3 extends over 14 amino acids. Germline values: CDR1 KGHSH, CDR2 LQKENI. V lost 0 bases, J lost 0 bases, and 5 bases lay in between. The CDR3 protein is CASSPPSVNTEAFF. The CDR3 DNA reads TGTGCCAGCTCACCACCCTCAGTGAACACTGAAGCTTTCTTT.

This clone was observed a single time. The V gene is TRBV7-2, the J gene TRBJ2-6; TRBD2 matches 7 bases. The CDR3 runs 15 residues. Losses at the gene ends were 4 bases for V and 2 bases for J; bases not matched to a gene: 2. Germline V lookup: CDR1 SGHTA, CDR2 FQGNSA. The CDR3 loop reads CASSSGGTGANVLTF. CDR3 coding DNA: TGTGCCAGCAGCTCGGGGGGAACTGGGGCCAACGTCCTGACTTTC.

The rearrangement joins TRBV10-3 to TRBJ2-3, with D possibly matching TRBD2 (7 bases). The germline V and J ends were trimmed by 2 bases and 2 bases, with 32 bases remaining between them. Germline V gives CDR1 ENHRY, CDR2 SYGVKD. The CDR3 has 22 amino acids. This CDR3 reads CAISEPMGGGKMPQQNTDTQYF. DNA for the CDR3: TGTGCCATCAGTGAGCCTATGGGGGGGGGCAAGATGCCCCAACAAAACACAGATACGCAGTATTTT.

This sequence joins TRBV2 and TRBJ2-1, with 7 bases matching TRBD2. This CDR3 is 15 amino acids long. Trimming cost V 7 bases and J 3 bases; bases outside gene matches: 9. Germline V gene data show CDR1 as SNHLY and CDR2 as FYNNEI. The CDR3 DNA reads TGTGCCAGCACACCGGGGCGGGGGAACTACAATGAGCAGTTCTTC. Translation gives CASTPGRGNYNEQFF.

The chain has TRBV28 and TRBJ2-3, with 9 bases fitting TRBD1. CDR1 and CDR2 from the germline V gene are MDHEN and SYDVKM. This CDR3 is 15 amino acids long. V dropped 7 bases and J dropped 4; count of bases not matched to a gene: 9. Here the CDR3 reads CASIEGQGRADTQYF. CDR3 coding DNA: TGTGCCAGCATAGAGGGACAGGGACGGGCAGATACGCAGTATTTT.

The chain combines TRBV11-2 with TRBJ2-6; no reliable D call. The CDR3 extends over 16 amino acids. V lost 8 bases and J 0 bases, leaving 14 bases between the germline ends. In germline, CDR1 is SGHAT, CDR2 FQNNGV. This chain's CDR3 is CASYQGYNSGANVLTF. The CDR3 bases are TGTGCCAGCTACCAAGGTTACAACTCTGGGGCCAACGTCCTGACTTTC.

This chain links TRBV9 with TRBJ2-7; no firm D call. The CDR3 sequence is 14 residues long. V gave up 2 bases and J gave up 6 bases, with 15 bases separating them. Germline V CDR1 and CDR2: SGDLS, YYNGEE. As DNA, the CDR3 is TGTGCCAGCAGCGTTATGACTGACGGGCGCGAGCAGTACTTC. This codes for CASSVMTDGREQYF. Supplemented by reference TRBV9 and TRBJ2-7, the full variable domain reads DSGVTQTPKHLITATGQRVTLRCSPRSGDLSVYWYQQSLDQGLQFLIQYYNGEERAKGNILERFSAQQFPDLHSELNLSSLELGDSALYFCASSVMTDGREQYFGPGTRLTVT.